These 28 T cell receptor beta chains originate from one sample sequenced in a study of cytomegalovirus exposure and HLA in healthy donors. A multiplex PCR was run with 60 Vbeta primers and 13 Jbeta primers. The repertoire was sequenced with immunoSEQ multiplex PCR; TCRdb's copy has only in-frame clones and lacks some. The table has fewer than 120,000 clones, 86% seen once. The sequenced sample consisted of PBMCs. These receptors were obtained from a man in his forties in good health and CMV-seronegative.

There are a few counts of this clone. The genes are TRBV19 and TRBJ2-6; weak D call: TRBD2 (5 bases). Germline V lookup: CDR1 LNHDA, CDR2 SQIVND (reference sequence). CDR3 length: 16 amino acids. V was clipped by 5 bases and J by 0 bases, with 11 bases between them. CDR3 protein: CASSSRGDSGANVLTF. The CDR3 DNA reads as TGTGCCAGTAGTTCTCGGGGAGACTCTGGGGCCAACGTCCTGACTTTC.

This chain connects TRBV7-3 to TRBJ2-1; D is perhaps TRBD1 (5 bases). This CDR3 region has 12 residues. CDR1 is SGHTA, CDR2 FQGTGA, per germline. The ends were cut back, 5 bases at V and 9 bases at J, with 11 bases in the middle. CDR3 residues: CASSRTPGEQFF. The CDR3 DNA reads TGTGCCAGCAGCCGGACACCGGGTGAGCAGTTCTTC. Based on the CDR3 plus reference TRBV7-3 and TRBJ2-1, the full variable domain is GAGVSQTPSNKVTEKGKYVELRCDPISGHTALYWYRQSLGQGPEFLIYFQGTGAADDSGLPNDRFFAVRPEGSVSTLKIQRTERGDSAVYLCASSRTPGEQFFGPGTRLTVL.

The chain has TRBV29-1 and TRBJ1-1; 7 bases fit TRBD1. CDR1 and CDR2 (germline): SQVTM, ANQGSEA. J gave up 4 bases and V 7 bases, and 6 bases lay outside the gene matches. The CDR3 has 12 amino acids. The chain's CDR3 is CSGQGSFTEAFF. CDR3 sequence (DNA): TGCAGCGGACAGGGTAGTTTCACTGAAGCTTTCTTT.

This chain uses TRBV30 with TRBJ1-5, with a tentative D call TRBD1 (5 bases). Germline values: CDR1 GTSNPN, CDR2 SVGIG (reference sequence). The germline V and J ends were trimmed by 5 bases and 3 bases, with 14 bases remaining between them. This CDR3 comprises 14 residues. CDR3 region: CAWAGKANNQPQHF. The CDR3 DNA follows: TGTGCCTGGGCAGGGAAAGCCAACAATCAGCCCCAGCATTTT.

The rearrangement joins TRBV10-2 to TRBJ1-4, with D possibly TRBD1 on 5 matching bases. The CDR3 runs to 17 residues. The ends were cut back, 3 bases at V and 7 bases at J, with 21 bases in the middle. Germline V gives CDR1 WSHSY, CDR2 SAAADI. The CDR3 bases are TGCGCCAGCAGTGAACGCCGGACAATCTCAAAGATTGAAAAACTGTTTTTT. Amino acid sequence: CASSERRTISKIEKLFF.

This clone has a handful of counts. Germline and junction disagree at one end, which may indicate a read error. The chain recombines TRBV5-5 with TRBJ2-3, with D tentatively TRBD2 (6 bases). Germline CDR1 SGHKS, CDR2 YYEKEE (reference sequence). The CDR3 has 16 amino acids. The CDR3 spells CASSLGMEGKTDTQYF. DNA for the CDR3: TGTGCCAGCAGTTTGGGGATGGAGGGAAAAACAGATACGCAGTATTTT. Full variable domain (missing parts from reference TRBV5-5 and TRBJ2-3): DAGVTQSPTHLIKTRGQQVTLRCSPISGHKSVSWYQQVLGQGPQFIFQYYEKEERGRGNFPDRFSARQFPNYSSELNVNALLLGDSALYLCASSLGMEGKTDTQYFGPGTRLTVL.

The V and J genes are TRBV4-3 and TRBJ1-2; D gene ambiguous. V lost 1 base, J lost 2 bases, and 8 bases lay in between. This CDR3 has 14 amino acids. CDR1 and CDR2 from the germline V gene are LGHNA and YSLEER. CDR3 sequence (DNA): TGCGCCAGCAGCCAAGGGGCTACCAACTATGGCTACACCTTC. This gives the protein CASSQGATNYGYTF.

Only a few counts were recorded for this clone. CDR3 coding DNA: TGTGCCAGCAGATCCTATAACTCCTTCACAGATACGCAGTATTTT. Protein sequence: CASRSYNSFTDTQYF. The V call is TRBV6-5, the J call TRBJ2-3, with D uncertain. The CDR3 is 15 residues long. Germline V gene lookup returns CDR1 MNHEY and CDR2 SVGAGI. Trimming cost V 6 bases and J 2 bases, with 15 bases left between them.

This clone has a handful of counts. The V call is TRBV30, the J call TRBJ1-4; D is uncertain. The ends were cut back, 5 bases at V and 3 bases at J, with 10 bases in the middle. This CDR3 has 13 residues. Germline V gene sequence: CDR1 GTSNPN, CDR2 SVGIG (reference sequence). The CDR3 coding sequence is TGTGCCTGGGCCGGACTAGCTAATGAAAAACTGTTTTTT. Its translation is CAWAGLANEKLFF.

The J gene is TRBJ1-5, the V gene TRBV5-6; D possibly corresponds to TRBD1 (6 bases). This CDR3 has 14 amino acids. V gave up 2 bases and J gave up 5 bases, with 11 bases separating them. Germline-derived CDR1 and CDR2 are SGHDT and YYEEEE. The CDR3 DNA reads TGTGCCAGCAGCTTTGGGGACAACCATCAGCCCCAGCATTTT. This encodes CASSFGDNHQPQHF. The full variable domain, rest sourced from reference TRBV5-6 and TRBJ1-5, is DAGVTQSPTHLIKTRGQQVTLRCSPKSGHDTVSWYQQALGQGPQFIFQYYEEEERQRGNFPDRFSGHQFPNYSSELNVNALLLGDSALYLCASSFGDNHQPQHFGDGTRLSIL.

The rearrangement joins TRBV7-2 to TRBJ1-5; D unresolved. V shed 5 bases and J shed 7 bases, with 18 bases lying between them. CDR1 SGHTA and CDR2 FQGNSA come from the germline V gene. The CDR3 length is 15 residues. CDR3 protein: CASSPERSFMQPQHF. CDR3 in DNA: TGTGCCAGCAGCCCGGAGCGGTCCTTCATGCAGCCCCAGCATTTT.

V and J are TRBV27 and TRBJ1-5; possible D gene TRBD1, 6 bases. Trimming left V 5 bases short and J 7 bases short, with 21 bases between. Germline CDR1 is MNHEY and CDR2 is SMNVEV (reference sequence). This CDR3 comprises 16 residues. For the CDR3, the DNA is TGTGCCAGCAGTATGAATTGGGGGCGCCTAGGGCAGCCCCAGCATTTT. Encoded protein: CASSMNWGRLGQPQHF.

V is TRBV6-5 and J is TRBJ2-2; 10 bases agree with TRBD2. Trimming took 2 bases from V and 5 from J; bases not matched to a gene: 5. Per the germline V gene, CDR1 is MNHEY and CDR2 is SVGAGI. The CDR3 runs 16 residues. The CDR3 nucleotides read TGTGCCAGCAGTTACGCGGCTAGCGGGGGAACCGGGGAGCTGTTTTTT. It yields the protein CASSYAASGGTGELFF.

The chain employs TRBV6-1 and TRBJ1-2; maybe TRBD1 (5 bases). Germline V gene sequence: CDR1 MNHNS, CDR2 SASEGT. Trimming removed 5 bases from V and 8 bases from J, with 21 bases in between. The CDR3 has 15 amino acids. CDR3 region: CASSSVTAQGLGYTF. The CDR3 region has the DNA TGTGCCAGCAGTTCCGTCACAGCCCAGGGACTCGGCTACACCTTC.

The chain has TRBV28 and TRBJ2-7, with D possibly being TRBD1 (6 bases). Germline CDR1 is MDHEN and CDR2 is SYDVKM. V was clipped by 3 bases and J by 6 bases, with 15 bases between them. The CDR3 sequence is 14 residues long. The chain's CDR3 is CASSLGQGLLEQYF. The CDR3 DNA follows: TGTGCCAGCAGTTTGGGCCAGGGGCTCCTCGAGCAGTACTTC.

The CDR3 is CASSRRGTENTGELFF. Here the CDR3 DNA reads TGTGCCAGCAGCCGAAGGGGTACAGAAAACACCGGGGAGCTGTTTTTT. The chain uses TRBV6-6 and TRBJ2-2, with a weak D call TRBD1 (5 bases). Germline CDR1 and CDR2: MNHNY and SVGAGI (reference sequence). Deletions cut 6 bases from V and 2 bases from J, with 16 bases between. CDR3 length: 16 residues.

The CDR3 DNA sequence: TGTGCCAGCATTGCGGGACCGAGCTCCTACGAGCAGTACTTC. This translates into CASIAGPSSYEQYF. This sequence joins TRBV6-1 and TRBJ2-7, with D perhaps TRBD2 (6 bases). Trimming cost V 7 bases and J 0 bases, with 13 bases left between them. The CDR3 consists of 14 residues. Germline lookup yields CDR1 MNHNS and CDR2 SASEGT.

The chain has TRBV6-4 and TRBJ2-2; D gene ambiguous. This CDR3 is 16 amino acids long. Trimming took off 4 bases at V and 3 bases at J, with 15 bases between the two ends. In germline, CDR1 is MRHNA, CDR2 SNTAGT. CDR3 region: CASSVLPRLDTGELFF. The CDR3 coding sequence is TGTGCCAGCAGTGTACTCCCTCGATTAGACACCGGGGAGCTGTTTTTT.

V is TRBV9 and J is TRBJ1-2, with 7 bases fitting TRBD1. This CDR3 comprises 17 residues. CDR1 is SGDLS and CDR2 is YYNGEE in the germline V gene. V lost 0 bases to trimming and J lost 6 bases; unmatched junction nucleotides: 14. The CDR3 DNA reads TGTGCCAGCAGCGTAGGGCTCCCACGCCGGACAGGTCATGGCTACACCTTC. Its protein product is CASSVGLPRRTGHGYTF.

The chain has TRBV5-1 and TRBJ1-5; D not resolved. Germline assignment: CDR1 SGHRS and CDR2 YFSETQ. The CDR3 has 14 amino acids. V was shortened by 1 base and J by 5 bases, with 10 bases between the two germline ends. The CDR3 here is CASSLSEADQPQHF. The DNA of the CDR3 is TGCGCCAGCAGCTTGAGTGAGGCTGATCAGCCCCAGCATTTT.

This sequence joins TRBV23-1 and TRBJ1-1, with D possibly matching TRBD1 (5 bases). TRBV23-1 is designated an ORF whose function remains uncertain. CDR3 size: 11 residues. Trimming stripped 0 bases from V and 9 bases from J, with 5 bases between. The CDR3 here is CASSQSDKAFF. The CDR3 region has the DNA TGCGCCAGCAGTCAATCGGACAAAGCTTTCTTT.

This chain uses TRBV5-6 with TRBJ2-5; possible D gene TRBD1, 6 bases. CDR3 size: 16 residues. CDR1 SGHDT and CDR2 YYEEEE come from the germline V gene. With 2 bases removed from V and 5 bases from J, the gap between germline ends came to 19 bases. The CDR3 DNA reads TGTGCCAGCAGCTTAACCCGACTGCGAAGGGGGGAGACCCAGTACTTC. Its translation is CASSLTRLRRGETQYF.

The CDR3 reads CASSTGDGYTF. The CDR3 DNA reads as TGTGCCAGTAGTACCGGGGATGGCTACACCTTC. The rearrangement joins TRBV19 to TRBJ1-2; D gene unclear. The CDR3 is made up of 11 amino acids. With 4 bases removed from V and 6 bases from J, the gap between germline ends came to 6 bases. Germline lookup yields CDR1 LNHDA and CDR2 SQIVND (reference sequence).

V is TRBV2 and J is TRBJ2-7; D is perhaps TRBD2 (5 bases). This CDR3 is built from 11 residues. Germline CDR1 and CDR2: SNHLY and FYNNEI. Deletions cut 2 bases from V and 6 bases from J, with 5 bases between. Here the CDR3 reads CASSERGEQYF. The DNA for the CDR3 is TGTGCCAGCAGTGAACGGGGCGAGCAGTACTTC.

This chain joins TRBV5-4 and TRBJ2-1, with 7 bases aligning to TRBD1. V dropped 3 bases and J dropped 8; count of bases not matched to a gene: 17. The CDR3 has 17 amino acids. The germline CDR1 and CDR2 sequences are SGHNT and YYREEE (reference sequence). CDR3 residues: CASSSWTGGTDRDEQFF. CDR3 nucleotide sequence: TGTGCCAGCAGCTCTTGGACAGGCGGCACGGATCGAGATGAGCAGTTCTTC.

The chain has TRBV19 and TRBJ1-6; no firm D call. V dropped 6 bases and J dropped 8 bases, with 8 bases sitting between them. The CDR3 has 12 amino acids. CDR1 is LNHDA and CDR2 is SQIVND in the germline V gene (reference sequence). The CDR3 DNA reads TGTGCCAGTAGCGAAACAGATTCACCCCTCCACTTT. Amino acids: CASSETDSPLHF.

This rearrangement joins TRBV6-6 to TRBJ1-6, with 8 positions matching TRBD1. Per the germline V gene, CDR1 is MNHNY and CDR2 is SVGAGI (reference sequence). This CDR3 contains 15 residues. V gave up 11 bases and J gave up 10 bases; unmatched junction bases: 16. The CDR3 DNA reads as TGTGCCGCCAGAGAACAGGGGGGACGAAGATCACCCCTCCACTTT. It is translated as CAAREQGGRRSPLHF.

Concerning this clone: Distinct nucleotide sequences in the sample also encode this CDR3. The CDR3 loop is CASSLLDEQYF. The CDR3 nucleotides are TGTGCCAGCAGCCTCTTAGACGAGCAGTACTTC. The chain carries TRBV7-9 and TRBJ2-7; D is undetermined. Trimming pared 5 bases from V and 5 bases from J, leaving 7 bases between. Germline lookup yields CDR1 SEHNR and CDR2 FQNEAQ (reference sequence). The CDR3 extends over 11 amino acids.